Following are 5 T cell receptor beta chains from one sample sequenced in a study of T cell repertoires in cytomegalovirus infection (dated by TCRdb to the late 2010s). The treatment or condition label, as the study defines it: in vitro stimulation with specific CMV peptide epitopes to enrich CMV-specific T cells. No antigens are known for them. Sequencing relied on an Illumina HiSeq 1500. TCRdb cleaned the public reads at Q25 with fastp, built clones with MiXCR and kept in-frame beta chains. Each CDR3 protein appears once, grouped with its most common genes and DNA. In all, the sample holds 550,000 to 850,000 distinct CDR3 sequences, and roughly 33% of those were seen once. Together, the top ten hold 18% of the sample. The material was cultured PBMCs, obtained from culture after CMV antigen stimulation. The source is a human donor in good health (CMV status not recorded). Some clones in this sample may be carry-over from other donors' samples.

This rearrangement joins TRBV7-2 to TRBJ2-1; 14 nucleotides match TRBD2. V dropped 4 bases and J dropped 0; count of bases not matched to a gene: 14. The length of the CDR3 is 21 residues. Germline V gives CDR1 SGHTA, CDR2 FQGNSA. This CDR3 reads CASSSLPGLAGELSSYNEQFF. For the CDR3, the DNA is TGTGCCAGCAGCTCTCTTCCGGGACTAGCGGGGGAATTAAGCTCCTACAATGAGCAGTTCTTC. The variable domain in full, completed from reference TRBV7-2 and TRBJ2-1, reads GAGVSQSPSNKVTEKGKDVELRCDPISGHTALYWYRQSLGQGLEFLIYFQGNSAPDKSGLPSDRFSAERTGGSVSTLTIQRTQQEDSAVYLCASSSLPGLAGELSSYNEQFFGPGTRLTVL.

This clonotype was recorded at least ten times. V is TRBV7-6 and J is TRBJ1-5; 7 bases are a match to TRBD1. This CDR3 has 15 amino acids. CDR1 is SGHVS and CDR2 is FNYEAQ in the germline V gene. Trimming at V came to 5 bases and at J to 5 bases, leaving 9 bases not matched to a gene. The CDR3, as DNA: TGTGCCAGCAGCCAGGAACAGGGGACGCATCAGCCCCAGCATTTT. Translating gives CASSQEQGTHQPQHF.

This clonotype appeared a few times. J is TRBJ2-7 and V is TRBV6-1; 7 nucleotides align to TRBD1. The V gene's germline CDR1 is MNHNS and CDR2 SASEGT. Losses at the gene ends were 6 bases for V and 0 bases for J; bases not matched to a gene: 5. There are 14 residues in the CDR3. CDR3 sequence: CASSMTGSSYEQYF. CDR3 in DNA: TGTGCCAGCAGCATGACAGGGAGCTCCTACGAGCAGTACTTC.

This clonotype has a count of ten or more. The chain is built from TRBV7-8 and TRBJ2-5; 10 bases are shared with TRBD2. Looked up from germline, CDR1 is SGHVS and CDR2 is FQNEAQ. Unmatched junction bases numbered 6, after V lost 1 base and J lost 1 base. The CDR3 sequence is 17 residues long. The CDR3 coding sequence is TGTGCCAGCAGCTTAGTGGCTAGCGGGGGTTCCCAAGAGACCCAGTACTTC. It encodes CASSLVASGGSQETQYF.

This chain connects TRBV6-1 to TRBJ2-7, with 11 positions matching TRBD2. V gave up 2 bases and J gave up 2 bases; unmatched junction bases: 5. This CDR3 has 16 amino acids. Germline assignment: CDR1 MNHNS and CDR2 SASEGT. CDR3: CASSEWLAGGTYEQYF. The DNA of the CDR3 is TGTGCCAGCAGTGAATGGCTAGCGGGGGGCACCTACGAGCAGTACTTC.